This T cell receptor (beta chain) was profiled in a study of cytomegalovirus exposure and HLA in healthy donors. Comment on this clone: Its antigen is undetermined.

It was with 60 Vbeta and 13 Jbeta primers that the PCR ran. Assay used: immunoSEQ multiplex PCR; TCRdb lists only in-frame clones, some missing. The table records 100,000 to 150,000 clones, roughly 80% of them present only once. General study results and limits: In a later analysis, common viral pathogens appeared linked to several of the most significant clusters.

Germline V gene sequence: CDR1 SEHNR, CDR2 FQNEAQ (reference sequence). The CDR3 has 13 residues. With 1 base removed from V and 6 bases from J, the gap between germline ends came to 9 bases. The chain recombines TRBV7-9 with TRBJ1-2; D unresolved. The TCR sequence derives from a man younger than 30 in good health and CMV-seropositive. The sample was PBMCs. The CDR3 spells CASSLGLSDGYTF. The CDR3 DNA sequence: TGTGCCAGCAGCTTAGGTCTCTCGGATGGCTACACCTTC.